This paragraph reports one T cell receptor beta chain. Its antigen remains unidentified. Base qualities are not recorded, but no much larger clone differs from it by a single base. The data are from a study of CD8 T cells in ankylosing spondylitis (dated by TCRdb to about 2017). Notes on the research overall: To find TCR variants linked to disease, the study profiled T cell receptor beta repertoires in ankylosing spondylitis patients and healthy donors. In total, the full study cohort was made up of some 100 healthy donors and more than 20 ankylosing spondylitis patients. Peripheral blood was sampled, and synovial fluid was additionally collected from ankylosing spondylitis patients. The full study reports these points: The disease-linked clones showed a CD8+ phenotype and occurred at relatively low frequencies in peripheral blood. The disease-linked clones were reported as significantly enriched in matched synovial fluid samples from ankylosing spondylitis patients. Some motif variants had previously been reported in the synovial fluid and blood of reactive arthritis patients, which suggests shared mechanisms of disease initiation. A TCR beta motif made up of several highly homologous amino acid variants appeared to be characteristic of blood from ankylosing spondylitis patients.

V is reduced by 4 bases and J by 4 bases, leaving a spacing of 11 bases between them. Via the germline V gene, CDR1 is SGHRS and CDR2 YFSETQ. The CDR3 has 14 amino acids, counting the end cysteine and phenylalanine. Only the CDR3 DNA stays, 42 bases, in frame from base 1. The sequencer was an Illumina HiSeq 2500. Quantitative 5'-RACE with molecular barcodes was used to prepare TCR beta libraries. Per the original workflow: A new computational method based on a probabilistic model of VDJ rearrangement was used to identify disease-linked TCR variants. TCRdb reworked the public reads: Q25 trimming with fastp, MiXCR clone assembly, productive beta chains retained. Rows are combined by CDR3 protein, so each entry shows the most common genes and DNA. The V and J calls, along with clone size, are taken from TCRdb and not from the paper's own processing. The sample has about 330,000 distinct CDR3 sequences on record, 6.5% to 10% of them singletons. The ten largest clones take up about 14% of the sample.

Recombination linked TRBV5-1 to TRBJ2-2; the D segment could be TRBD1, given 6 matching bases. The specimen sequenced was blood, either unsorted or a sorted T cell fraction (not recorded which). The sequence was obtained from a male donor with ankylosing spondylitis. The nucleotide sequence is given as TGCGCCAGCAGCAAGACAGGATCCACCGGGGAGCTGTTTTTT. It is translated as CASSKTGSTGELFF.